Below are 13 T cell receptor beta chains sequenced from a single sample in a study of cytomegalovirus exposure and HLA in healthy donors. Generated by immunoSEQ multiplex PCR, the TCRdb table keeps only in-frame clones and is missing some. In the table there are 110,000 to 150,000 clones, about nine tenths of which are singletons. The sequenced sample was PBMCs. The receptors were gathered from a woman in her thirties in good health and CMV-seropositive.

V gene TRBV6-5 combines with J gene TRBJ1-5, with a possible D match to TRBD1 (5 bases). Trimming removed 4 bases from V and 0 bases from J, with 10 bases in between. CDR1 is MNHEY and CDR2 is SVGAGI in the germline V gene. The length of the CDR3 is 15 residues. The CDR3 coding sequence is TGTGCCAGCAGTTTGGGGCCTTATAGCAATCAGCCCCAGCATTTT. Translated, it gives CASSLGPYSNQPQHF.

The CDR3 region has the DNA TGTGCCAGCAGCTTAGGGGGAGGGGTCGCAGAGACCCAGTACTTC. Its protein product is CASSLGGGVAETQYF. The genes are TRBV7-3 and TRBJ2-5; 7 nucleotides line up with TRBD2. V gave up 2 bases and J gave up 4 bases; unmatched junction bases: 7. In germline, CDR1 is SGHTA, CDR2 FQGTGA. There are 15 residues in the CDR3.

The rearrangement links TRBV13 to TRBJ2-3; 14 bases are shared with TRBD2. The CDR3 has 17 amino acids. V trimming: 4 bases; J trimming: 4 bases; junction bases outside the gene matches: 7. Germline assignment: CDR1 PRHDT and CDR2 FYEKMQ (reference sequence). Here the CDR3 reads CASSSTSGGGKSDTQYF. The CDR3 bases are TGTGCCAGCAGCTCGACTAGCGGGGGGGGCAAGTCAGATACGCAGTATTTT.

The chain employs TRBV6-6 and TRBJ2-3, with D maybe TRBD2 (7 bases). CDR1 and CDR2 (germline): MNHNY, SVGAGI (reference sequence). This CDR3 spans 13 amino acids. V shed 6 bases and J shed 4 bases, with 11 bases lying between them. The CDR3 sequence: CASRGGAADTQYF. The DNA of the CDR3 is TGTGCCAGCAGGGGGGGGGCCGCAGATACGCAGTATTTT.

This chain uses TRBV6-5 with TRBJ2-7; no reliable D call. Trimming took 4 bases from V and 0 from J, leaving 13 bases between them. This CDR3 has 15 amino acids. Looked up from germline, CDR1 is MNHEY and CDR2 is SVGAGI. This chain's CDR3 is CASSSLMRHSYEQYF. In DNA, the CDR3 is TGTGCCAGCAGTTCCCTAATGCGGCACTCCTACGAGCAGTACTTC.

The chain carries TRBV5-6 and TRBJ2-7; 11 bases are shared with TRBD2. The germline gives CDR1 SGHDT, CDR2 YYEEEE. J was trimmed by 0 bases and V by 5 bases; bases with no gene match: 7. The CDR3 is 16 amino acids. This CDR3 reads CASSPGLAGNSYEQYF. The DNA for the CDR3 is TGTGCCAGCAGTCCCGGACTAGCGGGCAACTCCTACGAGCAGTACTTC.

The chain employs TRBV5-4 and TRBJ2-1; D is possibly TRBD2 (6 bases). CDR1 and CDR2 from the germline V gene are SGHNT and YYREEE (reference sequence). This CDR3 region has 15 residues. Trimming stripped 2 bases from V and 2 bases from J, with 11 bases between. In nucleotides, the CDR3 is TGTGCCAGCAGCTTTGGGGACTTAGCCTACAATGAGCAGTTCTTC. Translation: CASSFGDLAYNEQFF.

The chain uses TRBV11-2 and TRBJ2-1; 14 positions agree with TRBD2. The CDR3 totals 16 residues. V shed 3 bases, J shed 6 bases, and the junction held 4 bases outside the gene matches. Germline CDR1 and CDR2: SGHAT and FQNNGV. CDR3 sequence reads: CASSLGLAGAGNEQFF. In DNA, the CDR3 is TGTGCCAGCAGCTTGGGACTAGCGGGAGCGGGCAATGAGCAGTTCTTC.

The chain has TRBV27 and TRBJ1-4; 8 nucleotides agree with TRBD1. This CDR3 is built from 15 residues. After removal of 4 bases from V and 3 bases from J, the junction contained 4 bases not matched to a gene. Germline loops: CDR1 MNHEY, CDR2 SMNVEV (reference sequence). Here the CDR3 reads CASSYRGIANEKLFF. In DNA form, the CDR3 reads TGTGCCAGCAGTTACAGGGGGATAGCTAATGAAAAACTGTTTTTT.

The chain links TRBV6-6 to TRBJ2-5, with D hard to call. Germline V CDR1 and CDR2: MNHNY, SVGAGI (reference sequence). The CDR3 covers 15 residues. Trimming took off 0 bases at V and 0 bases at J, with 8 bases between the two ends. Here the CDR3 reads CASSYSYGYQETQYF. In DNA form, the CDR3 reads TGTGCCAGCAGTTACTCGTACGGGTACCAAGAGACCCAGTACTTC.

This clone was seen once. This chain connects TRBV6-5 to TRBJ2-3, with 11 bases lining up with TRBD2. Germline V gene sequence: CDR1 MNHEY, CDR2 SVGAGI. The CDR3 runs 16 residues. The V gene end was trimmed by 4 bases and the J gene end by 1 base; junction bases not matched to a gene: 4. DNA of the CDR3: TGTGCCAGCAGTTCTCTAGCGGGGGGACGCACAGATACGCAGTATTTT. Encoded protein: CASSSLAGGRTDTQYF.

The chain uses TRBV9 and TRBJ2-7; tentative D call: TRBD2 (7 bases). Trimming left V 3 bases short and J 9 bases short, with 25 bases between. The CDR3 length is 16 residues. CDR1 is SGDLS, CDR2 YYNGEE, per germline. CDR3 bases: TGTGCCAGCAGCGAGAGGTCCGGGGGGCCCGGTTCCCGGCAGTACTTC. The encoded protein is CASSERSGGPGSRQYF.

The chain is built from TRBV28 and TRBJ1-1; D perhaps matches TRBD1 (6 bases). Germline lookup yields CDR1 MDHEN and CDR2 SYDVKM. V was pared by 8 bases and J by 0 bases, with 10 bases between. The CDR3 consists of 13 residues. CDR3 DNA sequence: TGTGCCAGCGCAGGGGTCATGAACACTGAAGCTTTCTTT. Protein product: CASAGVMNTEAFF.